This TCR beta chain was captured by sequencing in a study of regulatory T cells in long-lasting Graves disease. Whole-study context: Antithyroid drugs had been taken under 3 months by newly diagnosed Graves' patients.

This clonotype was counted a few times. Construction of the TCR beta libraries employed iRepertoire HTBI primers in conjunction with Arm-PCR of CDR3 regions. TCRdb used MiXCR to reprocess the multiplex PCR reads, holding one entry per CDR3 protein. The sample has 350,000 to 550,000 distinct CDR3 sequences, around 15% seen once. Time point defined: newly diagnosed GD, antithyroid drugs for less than 3 months. Isolated PBMC RNA provided the starting material for the TCR library. In addition, the sample was reused for a study of T cells in Graves' hyperthyroidism and ophthalmopathy.

The origin of this receptor is a woman aged 50 to 65 with Graves disease. Source: peripheral blood mononuclear cells (PBMCs), taken at new diagnosis, from a patient treated with antithyroid drugs.

As DNA, the CDR3 is TGTGCCAGCAGTGGGTCGGGTGAGACCCAGTACTTC. Translating it yields CASSGSGETQYF. V is TRBV6-2 or TRBV6-3 and J is TRBJ2-5; no reliable D call. V dropped 5 bases and J dropped 5 bases, with 9 bases sitting between them. Germline CDR1 reads MNHEY; CDR2 reads SVGEGT. The CDR3 has 12 amino acids.